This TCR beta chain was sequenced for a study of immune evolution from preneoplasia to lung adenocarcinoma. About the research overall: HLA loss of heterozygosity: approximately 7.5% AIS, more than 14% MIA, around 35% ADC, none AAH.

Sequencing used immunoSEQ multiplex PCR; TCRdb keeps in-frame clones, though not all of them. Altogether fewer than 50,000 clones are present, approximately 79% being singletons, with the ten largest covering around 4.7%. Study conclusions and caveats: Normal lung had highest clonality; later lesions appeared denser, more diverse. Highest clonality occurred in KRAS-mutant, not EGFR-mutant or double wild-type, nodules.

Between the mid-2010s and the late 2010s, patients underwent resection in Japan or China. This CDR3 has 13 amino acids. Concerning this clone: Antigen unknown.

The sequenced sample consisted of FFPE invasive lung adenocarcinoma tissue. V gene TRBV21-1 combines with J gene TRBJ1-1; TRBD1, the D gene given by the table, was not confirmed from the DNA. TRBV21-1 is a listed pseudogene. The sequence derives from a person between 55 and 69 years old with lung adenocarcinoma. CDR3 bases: TGTGCCAGCAGCAAACCCATTCACACTGAAGCTTTCTTT. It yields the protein CASSKPIHTEAFF.